This T cell receptor (beta chain) was sequenced in a study of cytomegalovirus exposure and HLA in healthy donors. The PCR ran on 60 Vbeta and 13 Jbeta primers. This table comes from immunoSEQ multiplex PCR, and its TCRdb copy is limited to in-frame clones, with some not included. The data hold around 150,000 clones, with 60% to 85% observed a single time. To note about this clone: Other DNA sequences in this sample translate to the same CDR3.

Sequenced sample: PBMCs. This receptor was obtained from a young man in good health and CMV-seronegative.

CDR3 bases: TGCGCCAGCAGCCCTGGTGGGGGGAATCAGCCCCAGCATTTT. It is translated as CASSPGGGNQPQHF. The rearrangement links TRBV5-1 to TRBJ1-5, with a weak D call TRBD1 (5 bases). Germline lookup yields CDR1 SGHRS and CDR2 YFSETQ. V was cut by 4 bases and J by 4 bases, with 12 bases left in between. The CDR3 loop spans 14 amino acids.